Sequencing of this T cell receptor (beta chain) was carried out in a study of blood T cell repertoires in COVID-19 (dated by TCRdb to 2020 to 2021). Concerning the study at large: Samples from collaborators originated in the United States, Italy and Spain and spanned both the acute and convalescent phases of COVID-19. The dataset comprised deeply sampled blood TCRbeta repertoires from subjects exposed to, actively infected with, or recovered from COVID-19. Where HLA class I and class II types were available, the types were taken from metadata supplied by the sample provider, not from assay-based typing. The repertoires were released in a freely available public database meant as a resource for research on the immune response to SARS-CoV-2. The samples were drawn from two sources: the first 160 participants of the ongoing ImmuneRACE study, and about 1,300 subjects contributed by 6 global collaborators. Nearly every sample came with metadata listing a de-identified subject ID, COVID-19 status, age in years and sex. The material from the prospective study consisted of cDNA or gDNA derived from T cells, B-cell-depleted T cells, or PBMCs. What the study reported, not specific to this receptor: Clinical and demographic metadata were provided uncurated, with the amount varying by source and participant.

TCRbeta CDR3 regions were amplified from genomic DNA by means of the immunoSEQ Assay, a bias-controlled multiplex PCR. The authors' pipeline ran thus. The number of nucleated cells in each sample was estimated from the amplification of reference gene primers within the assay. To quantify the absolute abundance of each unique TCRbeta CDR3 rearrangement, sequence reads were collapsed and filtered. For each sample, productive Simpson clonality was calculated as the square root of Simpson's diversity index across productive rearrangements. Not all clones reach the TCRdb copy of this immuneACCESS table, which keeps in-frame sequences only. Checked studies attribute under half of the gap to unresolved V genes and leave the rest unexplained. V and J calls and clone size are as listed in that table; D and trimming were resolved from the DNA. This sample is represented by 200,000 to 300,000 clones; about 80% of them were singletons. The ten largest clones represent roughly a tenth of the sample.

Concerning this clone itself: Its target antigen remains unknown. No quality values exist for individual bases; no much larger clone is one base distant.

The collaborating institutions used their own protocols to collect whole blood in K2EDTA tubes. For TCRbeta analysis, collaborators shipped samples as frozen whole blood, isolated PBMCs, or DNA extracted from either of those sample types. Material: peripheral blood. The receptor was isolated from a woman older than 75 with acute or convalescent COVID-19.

The CDR3 corresponds to CASTVGQSNNQPQHF. The nucleotides read TGTGCCAGTACCGTGGGACAGTCTAACAATCAGCCCCAGCATTTT. Recombination linked TRBV19 to TRBJ1-5, with 7 junctional bases fitting TRBD1. The CDR3 has 15 amino acids, counting the end cysteine and phenylalanine. The DNA shown is the 45-base CDR3, in frame from base 1. The germline V gene (reference sequence) provides CDR1 LNHDA and CDR2 SQIVND. Clipping removes 7 bases from V and 3 bases from J, with 9 as the unmatched junction base count.